This T cell receptor beta chain emerged from a study of T cell clonotyping in hematopoietic cell transplantation. Of note for this clone: Its antigen is still unknown.

Sequencing was performed with immunoSEQ multiplex PCR; in TCRdb, only in-frame clones are kept and a portion is missing. Among tens of thousands of clones listed, 95% were seen once. V was shortened by 6 bases and J by 8 bases, with 22 bases between the two germline ends. The CDR3 spans 15 residues. From germline, CDR1 is SEHNR and CDR2 FQNEAQ (reference sequence). General study findings and limits: Few recipient clonotypes overlapped donors; over 95% were de novo at given depth. Pathologically expanded recipient clonotypes increased progressively from day 30 to day 180 as diversity fell. Graft donor and pretransplant recipient Inverse Simpson Index values predicted broader posttransplant TCR diversity.

Time point meaning: recipient sample about 28 days before transplant, after cytoreduction. Blood collection times were about day -28 and days 30, 100, 180 posttransplant. This specimen consisted of peripheral blood mononuclear cells, obtained before stem cell transplant. This receptor was identified in a middle-aged man with chronic myeloid leukemia. Some clones in this sample may be carry-over from other donors' samples. The J gene is TRBJ1-2, the V gene TRBV7-9; a weak D match, TRBD1 (5 bases). The DNA of the CDR3 is TGTGCCAGCAGGCCGAAAGGGCAGGGACTGGGAGGCTACACCTTC. Translation gives CASRPKGQGLGGYTF.